This T cell receptor (beta chain) was found in a study of blood T cell repertoires in COVID-19. Individuals aged about 18 to 89 years were recruited from 24 US areas. How the authors handled the data: Amplification from reference gene primers served as the basis for estimated nucleated cell counts. Generated by immunoSEQ multiplex PCR, the TCRdb table keeps only in-frame clones and is missing some. That table is the source of V, J and clone size, and D and trimming were worked out from the DNA. Altogether around 310,000 clones are present, roughly 86% being singletons, with the ten largest covering roughly 10%. CDR1 is SEHNR and CDR2 is FQNEAQ in the germline V gene (reference sequence). The V gene lost 0 bases and the J gene lost 5 bases, with 13 bases spanning the gap. This CDR3 has 15 residues.

Material for sequencing was PBMCs or T cells enriched from blood (not recorded which). The chain uses TRBV7-9 and TRBJ1-2; unclear D gene. The clonotype originates from a woman in her twenties or thirties who had recovered from COVID-19. Here the CDR3 DNA reads TGTGCCAGCAGCTTAGCGGACGGGAATCTGTATGGCTACACCTTC. Translation gives CASSLADGNLYGYTF.